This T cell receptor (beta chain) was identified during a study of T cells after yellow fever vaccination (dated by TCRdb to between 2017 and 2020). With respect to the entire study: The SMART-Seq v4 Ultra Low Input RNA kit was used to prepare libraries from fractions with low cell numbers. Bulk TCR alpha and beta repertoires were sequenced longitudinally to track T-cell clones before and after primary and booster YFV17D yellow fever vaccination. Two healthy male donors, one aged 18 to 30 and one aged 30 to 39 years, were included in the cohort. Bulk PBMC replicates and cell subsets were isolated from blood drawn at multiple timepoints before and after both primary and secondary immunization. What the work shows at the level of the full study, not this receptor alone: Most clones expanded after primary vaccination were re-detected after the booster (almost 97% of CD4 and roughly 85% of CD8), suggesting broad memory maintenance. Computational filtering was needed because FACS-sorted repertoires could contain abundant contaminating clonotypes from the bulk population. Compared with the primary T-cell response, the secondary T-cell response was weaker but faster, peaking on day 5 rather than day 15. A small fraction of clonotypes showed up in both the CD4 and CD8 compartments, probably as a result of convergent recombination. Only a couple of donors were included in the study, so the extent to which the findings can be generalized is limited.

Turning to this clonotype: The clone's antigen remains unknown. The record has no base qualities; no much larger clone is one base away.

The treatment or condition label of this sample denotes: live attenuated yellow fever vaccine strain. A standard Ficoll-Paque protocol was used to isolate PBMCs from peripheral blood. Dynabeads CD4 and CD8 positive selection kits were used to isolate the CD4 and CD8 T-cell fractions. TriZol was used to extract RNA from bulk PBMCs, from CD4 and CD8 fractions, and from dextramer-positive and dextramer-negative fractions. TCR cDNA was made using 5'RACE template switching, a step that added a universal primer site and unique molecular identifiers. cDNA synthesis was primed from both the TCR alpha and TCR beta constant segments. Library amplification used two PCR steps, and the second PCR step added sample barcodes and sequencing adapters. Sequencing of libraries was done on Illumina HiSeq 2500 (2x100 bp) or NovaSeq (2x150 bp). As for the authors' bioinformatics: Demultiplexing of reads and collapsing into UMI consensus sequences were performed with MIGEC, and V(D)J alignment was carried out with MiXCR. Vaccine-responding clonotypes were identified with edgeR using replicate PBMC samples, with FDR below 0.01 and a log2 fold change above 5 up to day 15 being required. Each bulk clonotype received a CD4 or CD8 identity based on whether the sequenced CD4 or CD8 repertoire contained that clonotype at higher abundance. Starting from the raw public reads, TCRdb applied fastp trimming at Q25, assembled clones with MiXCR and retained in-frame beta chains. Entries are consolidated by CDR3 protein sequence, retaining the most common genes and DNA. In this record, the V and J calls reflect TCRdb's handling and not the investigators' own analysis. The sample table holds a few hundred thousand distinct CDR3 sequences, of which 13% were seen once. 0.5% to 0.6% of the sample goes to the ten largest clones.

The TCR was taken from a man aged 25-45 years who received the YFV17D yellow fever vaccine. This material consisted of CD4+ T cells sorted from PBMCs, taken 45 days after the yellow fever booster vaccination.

The CDR3 in this case is CASSQATGQGYEQYF. The nucleotide sequence reads TGTGCCAGCAGCCAAGCGACGGGACAGGGCTACGAGCAGTACTTC. Recombination linked TRBV3-1 to TRBJ2-7; the junction holds 9 bases that match TRBD1. The CDR3 contains 15 residues, cysteine and phenylalanine counted. Here the CDR3 DNA is all that survives: 45 bases in frame from base 1. CDR1 and CDR2 are drawn from the germline V gene (reference sequence): LGHDT, YNNKEL. Ends trimmed: V by 1 base, J by 3 bases; bases unmatched to a gene: 4.